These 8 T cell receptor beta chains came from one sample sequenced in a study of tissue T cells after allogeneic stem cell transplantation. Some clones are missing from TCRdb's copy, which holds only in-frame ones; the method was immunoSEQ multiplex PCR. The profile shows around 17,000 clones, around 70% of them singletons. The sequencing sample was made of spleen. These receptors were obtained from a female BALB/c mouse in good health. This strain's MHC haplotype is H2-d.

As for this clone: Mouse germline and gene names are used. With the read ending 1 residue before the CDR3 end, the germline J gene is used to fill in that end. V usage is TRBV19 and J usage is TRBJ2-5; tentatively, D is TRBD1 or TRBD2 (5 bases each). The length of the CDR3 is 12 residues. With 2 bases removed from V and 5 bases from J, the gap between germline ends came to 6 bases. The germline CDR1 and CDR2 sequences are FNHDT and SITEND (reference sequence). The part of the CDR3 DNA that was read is TGTGCCAGCAGTATCGGGACAGACACCCAGTAC. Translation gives CASSIGTDTQY. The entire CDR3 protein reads CASSIGTDTQYF.

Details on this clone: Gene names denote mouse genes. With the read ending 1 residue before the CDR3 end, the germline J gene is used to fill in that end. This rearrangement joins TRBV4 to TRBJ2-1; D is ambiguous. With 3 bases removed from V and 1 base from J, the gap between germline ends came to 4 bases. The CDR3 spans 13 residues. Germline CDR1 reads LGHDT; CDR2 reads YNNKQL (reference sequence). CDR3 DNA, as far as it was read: TGTGCCAGCAGCTATGTCAACTATGCTGAGCAGTTC. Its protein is CASSYVNYAEQF. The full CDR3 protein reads CASSYVNYAEQFF.

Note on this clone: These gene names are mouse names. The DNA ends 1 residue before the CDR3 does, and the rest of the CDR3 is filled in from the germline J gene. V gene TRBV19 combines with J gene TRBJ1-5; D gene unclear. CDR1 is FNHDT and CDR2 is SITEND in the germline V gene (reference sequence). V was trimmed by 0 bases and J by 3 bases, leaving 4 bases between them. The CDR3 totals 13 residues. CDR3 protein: CASSIGANQAPLF. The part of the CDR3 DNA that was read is TGTGCCAGCAGTATAGGGGCCAACCAGGCTCCGCTT.

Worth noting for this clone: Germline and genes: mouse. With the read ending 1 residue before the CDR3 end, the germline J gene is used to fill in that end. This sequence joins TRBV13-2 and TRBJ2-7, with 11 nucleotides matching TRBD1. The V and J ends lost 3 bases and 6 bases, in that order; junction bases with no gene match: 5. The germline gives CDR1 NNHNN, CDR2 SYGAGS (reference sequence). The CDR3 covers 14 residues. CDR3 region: CASGVGQGALEQYF. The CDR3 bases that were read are TGTGCCAGCGGTGTAGGACAGGGGGCGCTTGAACAGTAC.

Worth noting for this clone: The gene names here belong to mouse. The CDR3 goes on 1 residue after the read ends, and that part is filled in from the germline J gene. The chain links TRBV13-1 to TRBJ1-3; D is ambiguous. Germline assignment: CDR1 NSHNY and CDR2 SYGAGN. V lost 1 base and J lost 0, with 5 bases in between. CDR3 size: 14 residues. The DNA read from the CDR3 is TGTGCCAGCAGTGATCCCAGTTCTGGAAATACGCTCTAT. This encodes CASSDPSSGNTLY. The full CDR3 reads CASSDPSSGNTLYF.

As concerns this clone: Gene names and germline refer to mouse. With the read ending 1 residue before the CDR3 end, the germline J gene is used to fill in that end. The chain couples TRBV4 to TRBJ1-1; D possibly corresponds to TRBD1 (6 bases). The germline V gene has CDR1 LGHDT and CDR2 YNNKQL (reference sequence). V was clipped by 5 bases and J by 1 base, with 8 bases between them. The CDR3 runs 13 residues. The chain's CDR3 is CASSAGQNTEVFF. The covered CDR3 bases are TGTGCCAGCAGCGCGGGACAAAACACAGAAGTCTTC.

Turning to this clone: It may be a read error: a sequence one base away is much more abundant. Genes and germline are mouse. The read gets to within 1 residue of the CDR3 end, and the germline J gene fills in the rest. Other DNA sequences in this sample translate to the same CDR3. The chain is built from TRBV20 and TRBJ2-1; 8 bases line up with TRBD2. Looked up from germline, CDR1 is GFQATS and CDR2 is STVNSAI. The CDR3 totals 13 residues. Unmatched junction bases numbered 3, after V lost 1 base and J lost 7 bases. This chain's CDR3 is CGARAGGRAEQFF. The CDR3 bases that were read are TGTGGTGCTAGGGCGGGGGGGCGGGCTGAGCAGTTC. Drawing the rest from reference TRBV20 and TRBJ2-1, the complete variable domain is GALVYQYPRRTICKSGTSMRMECQAVGFQATSVAWYRQSPQKTFELIALSTVNSAIKYEQNFTQEKFPISHPNLSFSSMTVLNAYLEDRGLYLCGARAGGRAEQFFGPGTRLTVL.

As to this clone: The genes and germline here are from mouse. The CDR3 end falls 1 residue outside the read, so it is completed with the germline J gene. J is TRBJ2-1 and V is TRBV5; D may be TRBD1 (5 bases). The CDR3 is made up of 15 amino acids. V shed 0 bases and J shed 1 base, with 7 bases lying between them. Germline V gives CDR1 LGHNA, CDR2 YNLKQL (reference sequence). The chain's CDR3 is CASSQDYRNYAEQFF. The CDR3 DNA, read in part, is TGTGCCAGCAGCCAAGATTACAGGAACTATGCTGAGCAGTTC.